These T cell receptor beta chains were read from a single sample in a study of cytomegalovirus exposure and HLA in healthy donors. TCRdb's table, derived via immunoSEQ multiplex PCR, lists solely in-frame clones and lacks some. The sample has 150,000 to 200,000 clones; approximately 80% are singletons. The sample taken for sequencing was PBMCs. The receptors shown here come from a man aged 18-30 years in good health and CMV-seropositive. The CDR3 runs from the conserved cysteine through the conserved F or W. A D gene is named only where the DNA matches it firmly. Not all rows give a size; the values are once, few, many and, for expanded clones, a class.

DNA: TGCGCCAGCACCCCCGGGGACAGCCTAAATCAGCCCCAGCATTTT
CDR3: CASTPGDSLNQPQHF
J: TRBJ1-5
V: TRBV23-1
size: .
D: TRBD1

DNA: TGCGCCAGCAGCCCGCGACCCCTGGGGGGATCCCAGCCCCAGCATTTT
CDR3: CASSPRPLGGSQPQHF
J: TRBJ1-5
V: TRBV4-1
size: .
D: .

DNA: TGCGCCAGCAGCAACAGGGGGGAAGAGACCCAGTACTTC
CDR3: CASSNRGEETQYF
J: TRBJ2-5
V: TRBV10-1
size: .
D: TRBD1

DNA: TGTGCCAGCAGCTTAGGGGCCAGGGGTTGGATCACTGAAGCTTTCTTT
CDR3: CASSLGARGWITEAFF
J: TRBJ1-1
V: TRBV7-8
size: once
D: .

DNA: TGTGCCACCAGCAGAGCACCGGAGGACTCCCTTCTTTACGAGCAGTACTTC
CDR3: CATSRAPEDSLLYEQYF
J: TRBJ2-7
V: TRBV15
size: once
D: .

DNA: TGTGCCAGCAGCCCGACATTAGGCGGGGAGCTGTTTTTT
CDR3: CASSPTLGGELFF
J: TRBJ2-2
V: TRBV11-3
size: once
D: .

DNA: TGTGCCAGCAGCCAAGTGGGAGTTTCCTACGAGCAGTACTTC
CDR3: CASSQVGVSYEQYF
J: TRBJ2-7
V: TRBV4-2
size: .
D: .

DNA: TGTGCCAGTAGTCCGGGACTAGCGGGACCCAATGAGCAGTTCTTC
CDR3: CASSPGLAGPNEQFF
J: TRBJ2-1
V: TRBV19
size: .
D: TRBD2

DNA: TGTGCCAGCAGCGTCCTGAGCTCCTACAATGAGCAGTTCTTC
CDR3: CASSVLSSYNEQFF
J: TRBJ2-1
V: TRBV7-6
size: .
D: .

DNA: TGTGCCAGCAGCGCAGGATCAGGGGGTTCCTCCTACGAGCAGTACTTC
CDR3: CASSAGSGGSSYEQYF
J: TRBJ2-7
V: TRBV9
size: .
D: TRBD1

DNA: TGCAGCGGGGGGGGAGTGGGTCCCGACACAGATACGCAGTATTTT
CDR3: CSGGGVGPDTDTQYF
J: TRBJ2-3
V: TRBV29-1
size: .
D: TRBD2

DNA: TGTGCCAGCAGCTTGGGGGCGGAGGGCTACACCTTC
CDR3: CASSLGAEGYTF
J: TRBJ1-2
V: TRBV11-2
size: .
D: .

DNA: TGTGCCATAGGACAGGGCTCCTACGAGCAGTACTTC
CDR3: CAIGQGSYEQYF
J: TRBJ2-7
V: TRBV6-4
size: .
D: TRBD1

DNA: TGTGCCAGCAGTTTTTCCTCGGAGGGGCGCTCTGGAAACACCATATATTTT
CDR3: CASSFSSEGRSGNTIYF
J: TRBJ1-3
V: TRBV28
size: .
D: .

DNA: TGTGCCATCAGTGGCGAGGAGCGGGACGACCATTGGTACAAAAACATTCAGTACTTC
CDR3: CAISGEERDDHWYKNIQYF
J: TRBJ2-4
V: TRBV10-3
size: .
D: TRBD2

DNA: TGTGCCAGCAGTTTCCTAGCAGATACGCAGTATTTT
CDR3: CASSFLADTQYF
J: TRBJ2-3
V: TRBV28
size: .
D: .

DNA: TGTGCCAGCAGCCTTAGTAGCTCCTACGAGCAGTACTTC
CDR3: CASSLSSSYEQYF
J: TRBJ2-7
V: TRBV9
size: .
D: .

DNA: TGTGCCAGCACCCTCTCCGGGACTGTCTACGAGCAGTACTTC
CDR3: CASTLSGTVYEQYF
J: TRBJ2-7
V: TRBV28
size: few
D: .

DNA: TGCGCCAGTAGTACCCGGACATTCGCAACTAATGAAAAACTGTTTTTT
CDR3: CASSTRTFATNEKLFF
J: TRBJ1-4
V: TRBV19
size: .
D: .

DNA: TGTGCCAGCAGCGCGAGGGAGACCCAGTACTTC
CDR3: CASSARETQYF
J: TRBJ2-5
V: TRBV14
size: .
D: .

DNA: TGTGCCAGCAGTTTAAGCCAGGCAGCAGCGAACACTGAAGCTTTCTTT
CDR3: CASSLSQAAANTEAFF
J: TRBJ1-1
V: TRBV27
size: .
D: .

DNA: TGTGCCAGCAGACCAGGGGCAACTAATGAAAAACTGTTTTTT
CDR3: CASRPGATNEKLFF
J: TRBJ1-4
V: TRBV6-5
size: .
D: .